The clone carrying this T cell receptor (beta chain) has a count of ten or more. The data were taken from a study of T cells in Graves' hyperthyroidism and ophthalmopathy. Patients were aged 18 to 65, had disease duration under 2 months, and had newly diagnosed hyperthyroidism. Exclusions: uncontrolled infection, other autoimmune disease, pregnancy, lactation. Clinical symptoms, serum thyroxine, TRAb, thyroid ultrasound and orbital computed tomography informed diagnoses. Amplified TCR beta CDR3 regions derived from RNA transcripts. TCR CDR3 underwent first-round RT-PCR with the HTBI primer set. TCRdb used MiXCR to reprocess the multiplex PCR reads, holding one entry per CDR3 protein. The data show 350,000 to 450,000 distinct CDR3 sequences, roughly 17% seen once. The source is a woman between 25 and 40 years old with Graves' hyperthyroidism that later progressed to Graves' ophthalmopathy. Sequenced material: blood.

CDR3: CASKRSGEKLFF. Written as DNA, the CDR3 is TGTGCCAGCAAGCGGTCTGGTGAAAAACTGTTTTTT. The V call is TRBV7-9, the J call TRBJ1-4; D gene ambiguous. Germline V gene lookup returns CDR1 SEHNR and CDR2 FQNEAQ (reference sequence). Trimming stripped 7 bases from V and 7 bases from J, with 10 bases between. This CDR3 is 12 amino acids long.